This paragraph reports one TCR beta chain. Its antigen is not yet known. No much larger clone exists at a distance of one base, and base qualities are not known. Each collaborating institution followed its own protocols to collect whole blood in K2EDTA tubes. For TCRbeta analysis, collaborators shipped samples in one of three forms: frozen whole blood, isolated PBMCs, or DNA extracted from either of those sample types. TCRbeta CDR3 regions were amplified from genomic DNA using the immunoSEQ Assay, a bias-controlled multiplex PCR. Processing in the source paper ran as follows. Nucleated cell counts per sample were estimated from amplification of reference gene primers within the assay. To quantify the absolute abundance of each unique TCRbeta CDR3 rearrangement, sequence reads were collapsed and filtered. For each sample, productive Simpson clonality was calculated by taking the square root of Simpson's diversity index across productive rearrangements. The immuneACCESS repertoire file appears here via TCRdb, limited to in-frame rearrangements. These files lack a portion of the clones; in checked studies, under half of the deficit traces to unresolved V genes, and the cause of the others is not known. Clone size and the V and J calls come from that table; the DNA yielded D and trimming. This sample holds approximately 350,000 clones; more than 70% were observed only once. Jointly, the top ten make up around 3% of the sample.

Relative to germline, V is 2 bases shorter and J is 7 bases shorter, with 12 bases between their ends. CDR1 and CDR2, looked up from the germline V gene, are MNHEY and SVGEGT. Taken from cysteine to phenylalanine, the CDR3 has 14 residues. The only DNA kept is the CDR3, 42 bases in frame from the first base. This entry is derived from a study of blood T cell repertoires in COVID-19 (dated by TCRdb to the early 2020s). About the study as a whole: Samples covering the acute and convalescent phases of COVID-19 were provided by collaborators in the United States, Italy and Spain. The material from the prospective study consisted of cDNA or gDNA derived from T cells, B-cell-depleted T cells, or PBMCs. Samples were obtained from the ongoing ImmuneRACE study (first 160 participants) and from 950 to 1,500 subjects provided by 6 global collaborators. The repertoires were released in a freely available public database intended as a resource for research on the immune response to SARS-CoV-2. Deeply sampled blood TCRbeta repertoires from subjects exposed to, actively infected with, or recovered from COVID-19 were included in the dataset. A de-identified subject ID, COVID-19 status, age in years and sex were almost always included in the sample metadata. Where available, HLA class I and class II types were taken from metadata supplied by the sample provider and were not determined by assay-based typing.

Points the paper makes about the study in general: The quantity of clinical and demographic metadata differed by source and by participant and was supplied without curation.

The specimen was peripheral blood. The sequence was obtained from a man aged 30-40 years with active or convalescent COVID-19. The chain was built from TRBV6-2 or TRBV6-3 and TRBJ2-1; no D gene is confidently identified. The sequenced DNA is TGTGCCAGCAGTTACGGGCCCTTAGAGAATGAGCAGTTCTTC. This translates into CASSYGPLENEQFF.